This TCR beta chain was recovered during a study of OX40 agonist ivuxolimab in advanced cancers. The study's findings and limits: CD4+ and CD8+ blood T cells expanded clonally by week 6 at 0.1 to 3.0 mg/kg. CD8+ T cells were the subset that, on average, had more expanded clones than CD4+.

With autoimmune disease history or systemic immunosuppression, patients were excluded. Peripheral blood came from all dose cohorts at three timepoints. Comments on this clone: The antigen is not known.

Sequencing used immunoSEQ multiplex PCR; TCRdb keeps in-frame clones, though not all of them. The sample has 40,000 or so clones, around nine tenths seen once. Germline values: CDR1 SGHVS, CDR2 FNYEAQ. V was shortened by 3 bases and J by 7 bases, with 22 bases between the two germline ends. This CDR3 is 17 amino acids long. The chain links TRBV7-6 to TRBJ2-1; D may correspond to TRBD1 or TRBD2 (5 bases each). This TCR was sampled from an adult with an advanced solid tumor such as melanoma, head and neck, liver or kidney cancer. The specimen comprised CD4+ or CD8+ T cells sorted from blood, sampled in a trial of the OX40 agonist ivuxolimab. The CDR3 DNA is TGTGCCAGCAGCTTCGGGACGGTGAGGGTCCCCGGGAATGAGCAGTTCTTC. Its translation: CASSFGTVRVPGNEQFF.